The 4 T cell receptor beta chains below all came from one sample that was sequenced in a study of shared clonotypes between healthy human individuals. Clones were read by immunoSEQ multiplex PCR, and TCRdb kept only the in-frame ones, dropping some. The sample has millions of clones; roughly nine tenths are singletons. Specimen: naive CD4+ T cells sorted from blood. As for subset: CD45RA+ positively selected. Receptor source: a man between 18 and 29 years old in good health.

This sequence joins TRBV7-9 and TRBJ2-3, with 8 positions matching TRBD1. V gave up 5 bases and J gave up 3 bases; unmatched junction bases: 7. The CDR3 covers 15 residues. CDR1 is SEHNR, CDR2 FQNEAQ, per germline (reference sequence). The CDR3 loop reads CASSDRGKGTDTQYF. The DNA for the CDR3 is TGTGCCAGCAGCGACAGGGGTAAGGGGACAGATACGCAGTATTTT.

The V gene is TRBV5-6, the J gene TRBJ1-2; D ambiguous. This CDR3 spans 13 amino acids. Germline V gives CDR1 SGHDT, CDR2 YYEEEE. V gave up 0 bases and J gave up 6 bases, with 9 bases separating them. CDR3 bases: TGTGCCAGCAGCTTGGCAGGTGTGGATGGCTACACCTTC. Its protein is CASSLAGVDGYTF.

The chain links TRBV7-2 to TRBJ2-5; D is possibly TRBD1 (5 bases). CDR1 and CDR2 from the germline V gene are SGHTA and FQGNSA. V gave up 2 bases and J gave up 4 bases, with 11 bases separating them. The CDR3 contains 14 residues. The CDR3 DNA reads TGTGCCAGCAGCTTAATGGAAGGGGCAGAGACCCAGTACTTC. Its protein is CASSLMEGAETQYF.

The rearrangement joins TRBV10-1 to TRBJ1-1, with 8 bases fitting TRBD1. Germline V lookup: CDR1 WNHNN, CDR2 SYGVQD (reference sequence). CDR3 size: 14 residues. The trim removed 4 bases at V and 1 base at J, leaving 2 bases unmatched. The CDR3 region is CASSVGTGNTEAFF. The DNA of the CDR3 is TGCGCCAGCAGTGTGGGGACAGGGAACACTGAAGCTTTCTTT.